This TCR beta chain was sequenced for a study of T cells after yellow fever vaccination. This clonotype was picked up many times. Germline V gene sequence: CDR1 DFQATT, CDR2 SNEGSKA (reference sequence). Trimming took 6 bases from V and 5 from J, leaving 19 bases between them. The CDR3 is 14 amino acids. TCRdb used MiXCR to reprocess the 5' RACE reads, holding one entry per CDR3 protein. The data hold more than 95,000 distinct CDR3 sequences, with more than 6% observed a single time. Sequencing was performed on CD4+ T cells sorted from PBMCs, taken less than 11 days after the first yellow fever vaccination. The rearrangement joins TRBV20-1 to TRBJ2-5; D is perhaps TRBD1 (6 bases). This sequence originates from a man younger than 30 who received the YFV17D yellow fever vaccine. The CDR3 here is CSAARLGAGETQYF. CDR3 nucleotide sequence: TGCAGTGCCGCGCGCTTGGGGGCCGGGGAGACCCAGTACTTC.